Following are 20 T cell receptor beta chains from one sample sequenced in a study of control samples from healthy donors and cancer patients. TCRdb keeps only in-frame clones here, not all; method: immunoSEQ multiplex PCR. This table holds under 140,000 clones, 88% found once. Sequenced sample: PBMCs. All receptors come from a woman between 55 and 75 years old with lung cancer.

The gene calls are TRBV6-5 and TRBJ2-7; maybe TRBD1 (5 bases). Germline V gene data show CDR1 as MNHEY and CDR2 as SVGAGI. CDR3 length equals 14 residues. Trimming took 5 bases from V and 2 from J, leaving 13 bases between them. As DNA, the CDR3 is TGTGCCAGCAGTACCGCAGGGAACACCTACGAGCAGTACTTC. Encoded protein: CASSTAGNTYEQYF.

V gene TRBV10-3 combines with J gene TRBJ1-1; 8 nucleotides align to TRBD1. V dropped 3 bases and J dropped 4; count of bases not matched to a gene: 4. From germline, CDR1 is ENHRY and CDR2 SYGVKD. This CDR3 has 14 amino acids. This CDR3 is CAISEPQGGTEAFF. The CDR3 bases are TGTGCCATCAGTGAACCACAGGGGGGCACTGAAGCTTTCTTT.

This clone was seen just once. This chain connects TRBV7-6 to TRBJ2-5, with TRBD2 as a possible D gene (6 bases). V dropped 5 bases and J dropped 5 bases, with 18 bases sitting between them. Germline values: CDR1 SGHVS, CDR2 FNYEAQ. The CDR3 loop spans 15 amino acids. The CDR3 is CASSRGANPGETQYF. As DNA, the CDR3 is TGTGCCAGCAGCCGCGGGGCCAATCCGGGGGAGACCCAGTACTTC.

The chain uses TRBV9 and TRBJ2-2; D uncertain. Germline CDR1 reads SGDLS; CDR2 reads YYNGEE. Trimming cost V 0 bases and J 5 bases, with 8 bases left between them. The CDR3 runs 14 residues. The chain's CDR3 is CASSVAPGTGELFF. CDR3 in DNA: TGTGCCAGCAGCGTAGCCCCCGGGACCGGGGAGCTGTTTTTT.

The chain has TRBV27 and TRBJ1-1; D is undetermined. CDR1 is MNHEY and CDR2 is SMNVEV in the germline V gene (reference sequence). V was clipped by 5 bases and J by 7 bases, with 8 bases between them. The CDR3 is 11 amino acids. CDR3 protein: CASSLSGEAFF. The CDR3 nucleotides read TGTGCCAGCAGTCTGAGTGGTGAAGCTTTCTTT.

This clone was counted a single time. The V gene is TRBV18, the J gene TRBJ2-7; 8 bases agree with TRBD2. The germline gives CDR1 KGHSH, CDR2 LQKENI. The CDR3 length is 16 residues. Trimming cost V 4 bases and J 1 base; bases outside gene matches: 9. CDR3 in amino acids: CASSRSTGGGSYEQYF. The CDR3 region has the DNA TGTGCCAGCTCACGCTCGACGGGAGGGGGTTCCTACGAGCAGTACTTC.

V and J are TRBV10-3 and TRBJ2-5, with unresolved D. The CDR3 loop spans 13 amino acids. Germline V CDR1 and CDR2: ENHRY, SYGVKD. Trimming took off 3 bases at V and 4 bases at J, with 9 bases between the two ends. Here the CDR3 reads CAISEGLGETQYF. The CDR3 DNA is TGTGCCATCAGTGAAGGGTTAGGAGAGACCCAGTACTTC.

The genes are TRBV24-1 and TRBJ2-2; D not resolved. With 7 bases removed from V and 1 base from J, the gap between germline ends came to 6 bases. The CDR3 length is 13 residues. The germline gives CDR1 KGHDR, CDR2 SFDVKD. DNA of the CDR3: TGTGCCACCAGCCCAGGGAACACCGGGGAGCTGTTTTTT. It yields the protein CATSPGNTGELFF.

The V gene is TRBV28, the J gene TRBJ2-1; a possible D gene is TRBD2 (6 bases). Germline V gene sequence: CDR1 MDHEN, CDR2 SYDVKM. The CDR3 spans 18 residues. Trimming removed 8 bases at V and 0 bases at J, with 23 bases between. CDR3 DNA: TGTGCCAGCGGTGGACGGGCGGGGATCCTGGCCTCCTACAATGAGCAGTTCTTC. This encodes CASGGRAGILASYNEQFF.

The V call is TRBV30, the J call TRBJ1-6; 8 nucleotides agree with TRBD1. The CDR3 totals 15 residues. V shed 5 bases, J shed 5 bases, and the junction held 8 bases outside the gene matches. In germline, CDR1 is GTSNPN, CDR2 SVGIG (reference sequence). CDR3 protein: CAWSQGGVDNSPLHF. The CDR3 region has the DNA TGTGCCTGGTCACAGGGGGGCGTCGATAATTCACCCCTCCACTTT.

The rearrangement links TRBV5-1 to TRBJ2-1; D gene unclear. The ends were cut back, 1 base at V and 6 bases at J, with 5 bases in the middle. Germline V CDR1 and CDR2: SGHRS, YFSETQ. CDR3 size: 12 residues. DNA of the CDR3: TGCGCCAGCAGCTTGTTGGGCAATGAGCAGTTCTTC. This translates into CASSLLGNEQFF.

V gene TRBV13 combines with J gene TRBJ2-3; 10 positions agree with TRBD2. CDR3 length: 15 amino acids. The V gene end was trimmed by 2 bases and the J gene end by 6 bases; junction bases not matched to a gene: 5. Germline loops: CDR1 PRHDT, CDR2 FYEKMQ (reference sequence). CDR3 amino acids: CASSLQVAGGDTQYF. The CDR3 nucleotides read TGTGCCAGCAGCTTACAGGTAGCGGGAGGTGATACGCAGTATTTT.

The chain couples TRBV3-1 (or the pseudogene TRBV3-2) to TRBJ1-4; D is uncertain. The CDR3 is 14 residues long. V lost 4 bases to trimming and J lost 5 bases, with 11 bases between them. From germline, CDR1 is LGHDT and CDR2 YNNKEL (reference sequence). The CDR3 DNA reads as TGTGCCAGCAGCCTGGGTCGCCGCAATGAAAAACTGTTTTTT. Translated: CASSLGRRNEKLFF.

The rearrangement links TRBV5-1 to TRBJ2-3; 8 nucleotides match TRBD1. V was pared by 1 base and J by 2 bases, with 6 bases of the junction left unmatched. The CDR3 has 16 amino acids. CDR1 and CDR2 (germline): SGHRS, YFSETQ. The CDR3 DNA sequence: TGCGCCAGCAGCTTGACAGGGGGACAGAACACAGATACGCAGTATTTT. Its protein is CASSLTGGQNTDTQYF.

V usage is TRBV28 and J usage is TRBJ2-7; a weak D match, TRBD2 (5 bases). From germline, CDR1 is MDHEN and CDR2 SYDVKM. This CDR3 spans 13 amino acids. V shed 6 bases and J shed 3 bases, with 12 bases lying between them. The CDR3 DNA reads TGTGCCAGCAGCCGCGGGCCCTACTACGAGCAGTACTTC. Translating it yields CASSRGPYYEQYF.

The chain joins TRBV7-9 to TRBJ2-7, with 8 positions matching TRBD1. From germline, CDR1 is SEHNR and CDR2 FQNEAQ (reference sequence). J was trimmed by 5 bases and V by 6 bases; bases with no gene match: 15. The CDR3 contains 16 residues. The CDR3 is CASRPTTGGRRDEQYF. Written as DNA, the CDR3 is TGTGCCAGCAGACCAACTACAGGGGGACGTCGAGACGAGCAGTACTTC.

This chain connects TRBV2 to TRBJ1-3; 8 nucleotides agree with TRBD1. Germline CDR1 reads SNHLY; CDR2 reads FYNNEI. The CDR3 loop spans 15 amino acids. J was trimmed by 4 bases and V by 3 bases; bases with no gene match: 5. CDR3 amino acids: CASSEQGQGGNTIYF. The CDR3 nucleotides are TGTGCCAGCAGTGAGCAAGGACAGGGAGGAAACACCATATATTTT.

The chain is built from TRBV18 and TRBJ1-4, with TRBD1 matching over 11 bases. V lost 6 bases to trimming and J lost 7 bases; unmatched junction nucleotides: 4. The germline CDR1 and CDR2 sequences are KGHSH and LQKENI. The CDR3 covers 14 residues. CDR3 loop: CASSQDRGLEKLFF. CDR3 DNA sequence: TGTGCCAGCTCTCAGGACAGGGGGCTTGAAAAACTGTTTTTT.

As DNA, the CDR3 is TGTGCCAGCAGCCAAGTGGCGGGAGCCCCCGATACGCAGTATTTT. This translates into CASSQVAGAPDTQYF. The V call is TRBV3-1 (or the pseudogene TRBV3-2), the J call TRBJ2-3, with 7 nucleotides matching TRBD2. Germline lookup yields CDR1 LGHDT and CDR2 YNNKEL (reference sequence). This CDR3 has 15 amino acids. Trimming removed 1 base from V and 6 bases from J; junction bases left unmatched: 7.

Note on this clone: The same CDR3 arises from other DNA sequences in this sample as well. This rearrangement joins TRBV2 to TRBJ2-2, with 10 bases matching TRBD1. The V and J ends lost 6 bases and 5 bases, in that order; junction bases with no gene match: 15. The CDR3 extends over 18 amino acids. Per the germline V gene, CDR1 is SNHLY and CDR2 is FYNNEI. CDR3 in amino acids: CASRQGWLRDRGTGELFF. Written as DNA, the CDR3 is TGTGCCAGCAGACAAGGGTGGCTCCGGGACAGGGGAACCGGGGAGCTGTTTTTT.